The 16 T cell receptor beta chains below were found in one sample sequenced in a study of blood T cell repertoires in COVID-19 (dated by TCRdb to 2018 to 2021). Preparation of the library involved the immunoSEQ multiplex PCR assay. TCRdb provides this immuneACCESS table in a form limited to in-frame rearrangements. Some clones are lacking; in checked studies, under half of them reflect an unresolved V gene, and why the rest are absent is not known. A total of about 39,000 clones appear in this sample, approximately 85% of them only once. About 4.2% of the sample is in the top ten clones. The specimen sequenced was peripheral blood. All receptors come from a man in his fifties or sixties with acute or convalescent COVID-19.

This chain joins TRBV15 and TRBJ2-1; maybe TRBD2 (6 bases). Trimming removed 0 bases from V and 8 bases from J, with 17 bases in between. The CDR3 covers 16 residues. The germline CDR1 and CDR2 sequences are LNHNV and YYDKDF (reference sequence). The CDR3 sequence is CATSRDSSAQRDEQFF. Written as DNA, the CDR3 is TGTGCCACCAGCAGAGACTCTAGCGCCCAGAGGGATGAGCAGTTCTTC.

The DNA of the CDR3 is TGTGCCAGCAGCTCCCCGGGCGGGGAGCTGTTTTTT. Amino acids: CASSSPGGELFF. The rearrangement links TRBV28 to TRBJ2-2; the D is unclear. Trimming took off 6 bases at V and 7 bases at J, with 9 bases between the two ends. The length of the CDR3 is 12 residues. CDR1 MDHEN and CDR2 SYDVKM come from the germline V gene.

J is TRBJ1-1 and V is TRBV4-3; D might be TRBD1 (5 bases). Trimming removed 0 bases at V and 4 bases at J, with 12 bases between. Per germline, CDR1 LGHNA and CDR2 YSLEER. CDR3 length: 15 residues. The CDR3 reads CASSQDTGWGTEAFF. The CDR3 bases are TGCGCCAGCAGCCAAGACACAGGTTGGGGCACTGAAGCTTTCTTT.

The V call is TRBV30, the J call TRBJ1-5; TRBD1 might be the D (6 bases). Germline CDR1 reads GTSNPN; CDR2 reads SVGIG (reference sequence). V was shortened by 2 bases and J by 8 bases, with 13 bases between the two germline ends. There are 13 residues in the CDR3. This chain's CDR3 is CAWSPGGAEPQHF. CDR3 coding DNA: TGTGCCTGGAGTCCTGGGGGCGCGGAGCCCCAGCATTTT.

J is TRBJ2-4 and V is TRBV29-1, with 8 positions matching TRBD1. With V trimmed by 6 bases and J by 0 bases, 7 bases remained unmatched. Germline V lookup: CDR1 SQVTM, CDR2 ANQGSEA. The CDR3 is made up of 15 amino acids. As DNA, the CDR3 is TGCAGCGTCGTTACAGGGGGTCTAGCCAAAAACATTCAGTACTTC. Translating it yields CSVVTGGLAKNIQYF. The full variable domain, with the rest looked up from reference TRBV29-1 and TRBJ2-4, is SAVISQKPSRDICQRGTSLTIQCQVDSQVTMMFWYRQQPGQSLTLIATANQGSEATYESGFVIDKFPISRPNLTFSTLTVSNMSPEDSSIYLCSVVTGGLAKNIQYFGAGTRLSVL.

In its sample, this clone was seen once. The V and J genes are TRBV7-2 and TRBJ1-6; no clear D. In germline, CDR1 is SGHTA, CDR2 FQGNSA. The CDR3 consists of 16 residues. Trimming pared 5 bases from V and 10 bases from J, leaving 21 bases between. The chain's CDR3 is CASSTATASLSSPLHF. CDR3 in DNA: TGTGCCAGCAGCACCGCTACAGCTTCCCTAAGCTCACCCCTCCACTTT.

This rearrangement joins TRBV28 to TRBJ2-1, with 7 bases identical to TRBD2. V was pared by 3 bases and J by 7 bases, with 12 bases of the junction left unmatched. The CDR3 is 16 amino acids. The germline gives CDR1 MDHEN, CDR2 SYDVKM. Written as DNA, the CDR3 is TGTGCCAGCAGTTTCGTGGGAGGGCAGGGAGAGAATGAGCAGTTCTTC. Amino acids: CASSFVGGQGENEQFF.

This clone was counted only a few times. The V and J genes are TRBV19 and TRBJ1-3, with D hard to call. The V and J ends lost 3 bases and 3 bases respectively, with 15 bases between them. From germline, CDR1 is LNHDA and CDR2 SQIVND (reference sequence). This CDR3 is 16 amino acids long. The CDR3 sequence is CASSIGEVRGGNTIYF. CDR3 DNA sequence: TGTGCCAGTAGTATCGGGGAGGTTCGAGGTGGAAACACCATATATTTT.

In its sample, this clone was seen once. This CDR3 reads CASSTGISGNTIYF. CDR3 DNA: TGTGCCAGCAGTACAGGGATCTCTGGAAACACCATATATTTT. The chain employs TRBV6-5 and TRBJ1-3; possible D gene TRBD1, 6 bases. Germline V gene sequence: CDR1 MNHEY, CDR2 SVGAGI. Trimming took off 5 bases at V and 0 bases at J, with 8 bases between the two ends. The CDR3 is 14 residues long.

This chain uses TRBV29-1 with TRBJ2-7; D uncertain. Trimming removed 4 bases at V and 3 bases at J, with 7 bases between. CDR3 length: 11 residues. Germline V gene lookup returns CDR1 SQVTM and CDR2 ANQGSEA. The CDR3 bases are TGCAGCGTTGGGTCCGGCTACGAGCAGTACTTC. Protein: CSVGSGYEQYF.

This chain connects TRBV18 to TRBJ2-3, with TRBD1 matching 9 bases. CDR3 length equals 14 residues. CDR1 and CDR2 from the germline V gene are KGHSH and LQKENI. The V gene end was trimmed by 5 bases and the J gene end by 4 bases; junction bases not matched to a gene: 4. The CDR3 bases are TGTGCCAGCTCAAAACAGGGGGCCCCAGATACGCAGTATTTT. This encodes CASSKQGAPDTQYF.

This rearrangement joins TRBV7-3 to TRBJ2-7, with D possibly TRBD2 on 5 matching bases. V lost 5 bases, J lost 9 bases, and 14 bases lay in between. The CDR3 contains 12 residues. CDR1 SGHTA and CDR2 FQGTGA come from the germline V gene. The CDR3: CASSAPGLGQYF. CDR3 nucleotides: TGTGCCAGCAGCGCCCCCGGACTTGGGCAGTACTTC.

This chain uses TRBV5-6 with TRBJ1-5; D is possibly TRBD1 (5 bases). The CDR3 spans 14 residues. The V gene lost 2 bases and the J gene lost 2 bases, with 8 bases spanning the gap. CDR1 is SGHDT, CDR2 YYEEEE, per germline. The CDR3 DNA reads as TGTGCCAGCAGCTTTGCGGGGGGCAATCAGCCCCAGCATTTT. Its translation: CASSFAGGNQPQHF.

The chain's CDR3 is CASSEFPTTYYEQYF. CDR3 nucleotides: TGCGCCAGCAGTGAGTTTCCTACTACTTACTACGAGCAGTACTTC. V and J are TRBV10-1 and TRBJ2-7, with D hard to call. CDR1 is WNHNN and CDR2 is SYGVQD in the germline V gene (reference sequence). Deletions cut 1 base from V and 3 bases from J, with 13 bases between. CDR3 size: 15 residues.

The chain carries TRBV7-2 and TRBJ2-1; 8 bases match TRBD2. Trimming cost V 5 bases and J 6 bases; bases outside gene matches: 21. Germline CDR1 SGHTA, CDR2 FQGNSA. This CDR3 is built from 19 residues. The CDR3 region has the DNA TGTGCCAGCAGCCCGACCGCTTTAATCCGAAGCGGGGGACTCAATGAGCAGTTCTTC. Protein: CASSPTALIRSGGLNEQFF.

The rearrangement joins TRBV12-5 to TRBJ2-4; D gene uncertain. The CDR3 length is 11 residues. The germline V gene has CDR1 LGHNT and CDR2 FRNRAP. Trimming cost V 2 bases and J 10 bases, with 6 bases left between them. CDR3 region: CASGLNGIQYF. The CDR3 DNA reads as TGTGCTAGTGGTTTGAACGGGATTCAGTACTTC.